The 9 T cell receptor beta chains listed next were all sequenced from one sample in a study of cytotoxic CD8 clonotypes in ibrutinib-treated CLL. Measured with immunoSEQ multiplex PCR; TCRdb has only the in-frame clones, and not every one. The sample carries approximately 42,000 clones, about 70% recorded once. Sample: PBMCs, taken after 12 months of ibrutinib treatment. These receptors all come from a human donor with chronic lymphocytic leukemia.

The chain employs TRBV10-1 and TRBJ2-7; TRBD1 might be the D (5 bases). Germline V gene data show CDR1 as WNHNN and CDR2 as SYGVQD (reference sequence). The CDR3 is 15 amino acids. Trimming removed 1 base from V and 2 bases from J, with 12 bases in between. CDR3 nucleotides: TGCGCCAGCAGTGAGTTAGGGGATGGGACCTACGAGCAGTACTTC. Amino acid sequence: CASSELGDGTYEQYF.

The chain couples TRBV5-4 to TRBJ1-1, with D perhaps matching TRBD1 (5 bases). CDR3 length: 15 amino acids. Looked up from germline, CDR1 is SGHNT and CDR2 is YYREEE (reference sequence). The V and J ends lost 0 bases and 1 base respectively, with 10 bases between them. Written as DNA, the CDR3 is TGTGCCAGCAGCTTGGGGGACGGGGGGAACACTGAAGCTTTCTTT. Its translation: CASSLGDGGNTEAFF.

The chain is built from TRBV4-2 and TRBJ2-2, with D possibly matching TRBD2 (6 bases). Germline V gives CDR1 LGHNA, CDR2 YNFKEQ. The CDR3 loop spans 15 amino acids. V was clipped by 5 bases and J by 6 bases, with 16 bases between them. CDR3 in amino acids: CASSKGTLNPGELFF. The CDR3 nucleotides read TGTGCCAGCAGCAAAGGGACTCTAAACCCCGGGGAGCTGTTTTTT.

CDR3 DNA: TGTGCCAGCTCACAGGGGGCGCAAACTGAAGCTTTCTTT. Residues: CASSQGAQTEAFF. The chain carries TRBV18 and TRBJ1-1; 7 bases match TRBD1. The germline V gene has CDR1 KGHSH and CDR2 LQKENI. The CDR3 consists of 13 residues. V lost 4 bases and J lost 5; bases outside the gene matches: 4.

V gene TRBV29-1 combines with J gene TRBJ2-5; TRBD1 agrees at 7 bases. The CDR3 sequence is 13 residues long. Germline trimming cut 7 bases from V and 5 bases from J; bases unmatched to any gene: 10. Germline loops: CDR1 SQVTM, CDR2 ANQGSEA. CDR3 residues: CSADRAAGETQYF. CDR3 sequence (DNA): TGCAGCGCTGACAGGGCGGCTGGGGAGACCCAGTACTTC.

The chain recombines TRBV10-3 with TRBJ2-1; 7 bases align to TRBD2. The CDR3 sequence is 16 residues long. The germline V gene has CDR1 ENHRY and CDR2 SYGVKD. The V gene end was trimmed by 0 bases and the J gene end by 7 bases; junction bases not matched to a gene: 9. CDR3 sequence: CAISESGGSPGNEQFF. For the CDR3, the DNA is TGTGCCATCAGTGAGTCGGGCGGGAGCCCCGGGAATGAGCAGTTCTTC.

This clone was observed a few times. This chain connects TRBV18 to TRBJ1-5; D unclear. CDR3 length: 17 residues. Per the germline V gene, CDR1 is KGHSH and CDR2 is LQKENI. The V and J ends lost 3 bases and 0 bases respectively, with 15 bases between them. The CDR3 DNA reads TGTGCCAGCTCACCGATTGACCGATCGAATAGCAATCAGCCCCAGCATTTT. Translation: CASSPIDRSNSNQPQHF.

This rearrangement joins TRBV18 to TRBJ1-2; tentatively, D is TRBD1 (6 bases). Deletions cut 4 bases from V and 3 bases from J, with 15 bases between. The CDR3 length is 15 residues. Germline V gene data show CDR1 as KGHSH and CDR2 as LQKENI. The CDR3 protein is CASSQISGDYYGYTF. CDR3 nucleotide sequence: TGTGCCAGCTCACAGATATCAGGGGACTACTATGGCTACACCTTC.

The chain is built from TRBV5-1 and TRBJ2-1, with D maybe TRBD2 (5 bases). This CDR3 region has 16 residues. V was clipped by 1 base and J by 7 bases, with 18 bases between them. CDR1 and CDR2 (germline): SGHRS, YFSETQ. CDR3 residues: CASSLLTGSDWNEQFF. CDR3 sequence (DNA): TGCGCCAGCAGCTTGCTGACGGGAAGCGATTGGAATGAGCAGTTCTTC.